The entry below gives a single T cell receptor (beta chain) sequence along with its context. Its matching antigen is unknown. This sample is drawn from a study of T cells after yellow fever vaccination. Study observations and caveats: By day 5 rather than day 15, the secondary response had peaked, though it was weaker. One caveat is that FACS-sorted repertoires could contain abundant clonotypes contaminating from the bulk population. Subsequent booster samples again held most clones from primary vaccination (roughly 96% CD4, 85% to 90% CD8).

Researchers made TCR cDNA using 5'RACE template switching, and this step added a universal primer site and UMIs. TCRdb called the 5' RACE reads again in MiXCR, with one record for every CDR3 protein. Among 250,000 to 300,000 distinct CDR3 sequences listed, around 8.6% were seen once. This CDR3 is 15 amino acids long. Germline CDR1 MNHEY, CDR2 SVGAGI. V was pared by 7 bases and J by 2 bases, with 10 bases of the junction left unmatched. This sequence was found in a man between 18 and 35 years old who received the YFV17D yellow fever vaccine. The chain is built from TRBV6-5 and TRBJ1-1; 7 bases line up with TRBD1. Sequencing was performed on CD4+ T cells sorted from PBMCs, taken 5 days after the yellow fever booster vaccination. CDR3 in DNA: TGTGCCAGCACCCAGGGGGGGGAGGGCAACACTGAAGCTTTCTTT. Its translation: CASTQGGEGNTEAFF.